The 32 T cell receptor beta chains below come from one sample, sequenced in a study of CD8+ T cells in alopecia areata. The sample's treatment: oral pan-JAK inhibitor, 5-10 mg twice daily. Extracted RNA was reverse transcribed, and the resulting cDNA served as sequencing template. The repertoire was sequenced with immunoSEQ multiplex PCR; TCRdb's copy has only in-frame clones and lacks some. Among 150,000 to 200,000 clones, about 51% were seen once, and the ten largest hold over 9%. Sequencing used CD8+ T cells sorted from blood, obtained between weeks 51 and 54, from a patient treated with tofacitinib. These receptors were obtained from a human donor with alopecia areata.

The rearrangement uses TRBV4-2 and TRBJ2-7, with D perhaps matching TRBD1 (6 bases). V was clipped by 0 bases and J by 0 bases, with 12 bases between them. From germline, CDR1 is LGHNA and CDR2 YNFKEQ. This CDR3 spans 16 amino acids. Written as DNA, the CDR3 is TGTGCCAGCAGCCAAGACACAGGGTCACCCTCCTACGAGCAGTACTTC. Protein: CASSQDTGSPSYEQYF.

This chain links TRBV30 with TRBJ2-1, with unresolved D. Germline V CDR1 and CDR2: GTSNPN, SVGIG (reference sequence). This CDR3 contains 13 residues. V was pared by 1 base and J by 4 bases, with 8 bases between. DNA of the CDR3: TGTGCCTGGAGTGACGTGGGTTACAATGAGCAGTTCTTC. Residues: CAWSDVGYNEQFF.

This chain connects TRBV5-1 to TRBJ2-3, with D maybe TRBD1 (6 bases). The CDR3 length is 17 residues. Trimming removed 5 bases at V and 2 bases at J, with 21 bases between. The germline V gene encodes CDR1 SGHRS and CDR2 YFSETQ. This CDR3 is CASRLITSDRSTDTQYF. Here the CDR3 DNA reads TGCGCCAGCAGATTAATAACATCAGACAGGTCCACAGATACGCAGTATTTT.

The genes are TRBV4-1 and TRBJ2-7, with 8 bases matching TRBD2. Unmatched junction bases numbered 6, after V lost 0 bases and J lost 5 bases. This CDR3 region has 15 residues. CDR1 is MGHRA, CDR2 YSYEKL, per germline. CDR3: CASSQDLGTRNEQYF. CDR3 sequence (DNA): TGCGCCAGCAGCCAAGATCTAGGGACTAGAAACGAGCAGTACTTC.

This clone was observed a handful of times. V is TRBV4-3 and J is TRBJ1-1; TRBD1 might be the D (5 bases). The CDR3 is 15 amino acids. Germline CDR1 and CDR2: LGHNA and YSLEER. Trimming removed 1 base at V and 1 base at J, with 10 bases between. Here the CDR3 reads CASSQVMGPNTEAFF. Written as DNA, the CDR3 is TGCGCCAGCAGCCAAGTTATGGGGCCGAACACTGAAGCTTTCTTT.

The rearrangement uses TRBV7-3 and TRBJ2-1; a weak D match, TRBD1 (5 bases). CDR1 is SGHTA and CDR2 is FQGTGA in the germline V gene. This CDR3 region has 16 residues. Trimming took off 2 bases at V and 4 bases at J, with 15 bases between the two ends. In DNA form, the CDR3 reads TGTGCCAGCAGCTTAGGAGTTATTGGGGCGTACAATGAGCAGTTCTTC. Translated, it gives CASSLGVIGAYNEQFF.

The chain recombines TRBV7-9 with TRBJ2-7; 7 bases agree with TRBD1. This CDR3 spans 14 amino acids. V lost 1 base to trimming and J lost 5 bases; unmatched junction nucleotides: 5. CDR1 is SEHNR, CDR2 FQNEAQ, per germline (reference sequence). The CDR3 here is CASSLVRDSHEQYF. The DNA for the CDR3 is TGTGCCAGCAGCTTAGTTCGGGACAGCCACGAGCAGTACTTC. Full variable domain (missing parts from reference TRBV7-9 and TRBJ2-7): DTGVSQNPRHKITKRGQNVTFRCDPISEHNRLYWYRQTLGQGPEFLTYFQNEAQLEKSRLLSDRFSAERPKGSFSTLEIQRTEQGDSAMYLCASSLVRDSHEQYFGPGTRLTVT.

The chain uses TRBV23-1 and TRBJ2-5; no clear D gene. TRBV23-1 is an ORF for which the function is uncertain. V was trimmed by 3 bases and J by 5 bases, leaving 16 bases between them. The CDR3 extends over 15 amino acids. Here the CDR3 reads CASSHWTDVPETQYF. The CDR3 DNA reads as TGCGCCAGCAGTCATTGGACGGACGTGCCGGAGACCCAGTACTTC.

DNA of the CDR3: TGTGCCAGTAGTTGGACAGGGGAACAAGAGACCCAGTACTTC. It codes for CASSWTGEQETQYF. The rearrangement links TRBV19 to TRBJ2-5; the match to TRBD1 covers 9 bases. The CDR3 spans 14 residues. Germline CDR1 and CDR2: LNHDA and SQIVND (reference sequence). V shed 5 bases, J shed 2 bases, and the junction held 3 bases outside the gene matches.

CDR3 loop: CASTLLTDTDTQYF. The DNA for the CDR3 is TGTGCCAGCACCCTACTGACAGACACAGATACGCAGTATTTT. V gene TRBV7-6 combines with J gene TRBJ2-3, with TRBD1 as a possible D gene (5 bases). This CDR3 is built from 14 residues. The germline V and J ends were trimmed by 7 bases and 2 bases, with 13 bases remaining between them. The germline V gene has CDR1 SGHVS and CDR2 FNYEAQ.

The V and J genes are TRBV9 and TRBJ1-6, with D perhaps matching TRBD1 (6 bases). The CDR3 covers 13 residues. The germline V gene has CDR1 SGDLS and CDR2 YYNGEE. Trimming took off 3 bases at V and 9 bases at J, with 10 bases between the two ends. This chain's CDR3 is CASSADSGSPLHF. CDR3 in DNA: TGTGCCAGCAGCGCGGACAGTGGTTCACCCCTCCACTTT.

Concerning this clone: One junction end disagrees with the germline gene, perhaps due to a read error. V gene TRBV30 combines with J gene TRBJ1-1; a weak D match, TRBD1 (6 bases). The germline V gene has CDR1 GTSNPN and CDR2 SVGIG (reference sequence). CDR3 length: 15 amino acids. Here the CDR3 reads CARSGVDSRLLEAFF. The CDR3 coding sequence is TGTGCCCGGAGTGGGGTGGACAGCCGGCTCCTTGAAGCTTTCTTT.

The chain recombines TRBV2 with TRBJ1-2; a weak D match, TRBD1 (6 bases). Germline values: CDR1 SNHLY, CDR2 FYNNEI. The ends were cut back, 1 base at V and 4 bases at J, with 13 bases in the middle. CDR3 size: 15 residues. The CDR3 sequence is CASSEGPGGPYGYTF. The CDR3, as DNA: TGTGCCAGCAGTGAAGGGCCGGGGGGGCCCTATGGCTACACCTTC.

This clone showed up just a few times. This chain links TRBV18 with TRBJ2-7; 9 nucleotides line up with TRBD1. In germline, CDR1 is KGHSH, CDR2 LQKENI. The CDR3 has 14 residues. V dropped 5 bases and J dropped 3; count of bases not matched to a gene: 5. CDR3 sequence reads: CASSGDRVDYEQYF. CDR3 nucleotides: TGTGCCAGCTCAGGGGACAGGGTAGACTACGAGCAGTACTTC.

The chain employs TRBV13 and TRBJ2-5; TRBD1 is a possible D gene (5 bases). CDR3 length equals 14 residues. The V end lost 3 bases, the J end lost 2 bases, and 10 bases lay between the germline ends. The germline V gene encodes CDR1 PRHDT and CDR2 FYEKMQ (reference sequence). In nucleotides, the CDR3 is TGTGCCAGCAGCTTCGACAGATTACAAGAGACCCAGTACTTC. Its translation is CASSFDRLQETQYF.

V and J are TRBV15 and TRBJ2-1; D remains ambiguous. With 5 bases removed from V and 9 bases from J, the gap between germline ends came to 8 bases. Germline V CDR1 and CDR2: LNHNV, YYDKDF (reference sequence). The CDR3 totals 11 residues. CDR3 bases: TGTGCCACCAGCCGCTTCAGTGAGCAGTTCTTC. Translated: CATSRFSEQFF.

This clone was counted only a few times. V and J are TRBV10-3 and TRBJ2-5; weak D call: TRBD1 (7 bases). CDR1 and CDR2 (germline): ENHRY, SYGVKD. The V and J ends lost 6 bases and 0 bases respectively, with 11 bases between them. The CDR3 has 14 amino acids. DNA for the CDR3: TGTGCCATCAGGGCAGGGGGGTACCAAGAGACCCAGTACTTC. It translates to CAIRAGGYQETQYF.

The sample holds a few counts of this clone. The chain is built from TRBV14 and TRBJ2-3; D is undetermined. This CDR3 comprises 12 residues. Germline V gene sequence: CDR1 SGHDN, CDR2 FVKESK. Trimming pared 2 bases from V and 5 bases from J, leaving 5 bases between. The CDR3 DNA is TGTGCCAGCAGCCAACCTAGAGATACGCAGTATTTT. Translated: CASSQPRDTQYF.

V and J are TRBV19 and TRBJ2-5, with 11 bases that match TRBD2. Germline loops: CDR1 LNHDA, CDR2 SQIVND (reference sequence). The V segment lost 4 bases and the J segment 2 bases; nucleotides outside the gene matches: 6. The CDR3 has 16 amino acids. The CDR3 region has the DNA TGTGCCAGTAGTAGGACCGGGACTAGCGGACAAGAGACCCAGTACTTC. This codes for CASSRTGTSGQETQYF.

The V call is TRBV29-1, the J call TRBJ2-1, with 7 bases matching TRBD2. The V and J ends lost 5 bases and 4 bases, in that order; junction bases with no gene match: 5. This CDR3 is 13 amino acids long. CDR1 and CDR2 (germline): SQVTM, ANQGSEA. Here the CDR3 DNA reads TGCAGCGTTTATCTAGCGGCATACAATGAGCAGTTCTTC. As protein: CSVYLAAYNEQFF.

V usage is TRBV5-1 and J usage is TRBJ2-1; no reliable D call. CDR1 is SGHRS, CDR2 YFSETQ, per germline. The CDR3 sequence is 15 residues long. V shed 3 bases and J shed 0 bases, with 10 bases lying between them. CDR3 sequence reads: CASSSGRSSYNEQFF. The DNA for the CDR3 is TGCGCCAGCAGCTCTGGACGGAGCTCCTACAATGAGCAGTTCTTC.

This clone was counted between two and nine times. The V and J genes are TRBV7-9 and TRBJ2-1; TRBD1 aligns across 8 bases. The CDR3 consists of 16 residues. The V segment lost 5 bases and the J segment 10 bases; nucleotides outside the gene matches: 16. CDR1 is SEHNR, CDR2 FQNEAQ, per germline (reference sequence). CDR3 sequence (DNA): TGTGCCAGCAGCCGGGGACCGGGACAGGTGCCTTTGGAGCAGTTCTTC. It translates to CASSRGPGQVPLEQFF.

The chain carries TRBV5-1 and TRBJ2-3; D is perhaps TRBD2 (7 bases). V shed 0 bases and J shed 2 bases, with 16 bases lying between them. Germline V gene lookup returns CDR1 SGHRS and CDR2 YFSETQ. The CDR3 length is 17 residues. The DNA of the CDR3 is TGCGCCAGCAGCTTGGCGGCGGGGGCCACAACCACAGATACGCAGTATTTT. As protein: CASSLAAGATTTDTQYF.

The CDR3 DNA reads as TGTGCCAGCAAGGGACAGGGGGTAAATCAGCCCCAGCATTTT. It is translated as CASKGQGVNQPQHF. This sequence joins TRBV2 and TRBJ1-5; 11 bases fit TRBD1. CDR1 SNHLY and CDR2 FYNNEI come from the germline V gene. The CDR3 runs 14 residues. V lost 7 bases, J lost 4 bases, and 3 bases stayed unmatched.

In DNA, the CDR3 is TGTGCCAGCAGCCCCGGGACTAGCGGACAAGAGACCCAGTACTTC. As protein: CASSPGTSGQETQYF. The genes are TRBV5-6 and TRBJ2-5; TRBD2 aligns across 11 bases. This CDR3 contains 15 residues. Germline V CDR1 and CDR2: SGHDT, YYEEEE. V trimming: 4 bases; J trimming: 2 bases; junction bases outside the gene matches: 4.

This clone turned up a few times. The rearrangement links TRBV21-1 to TRBJ1-5; TRBD1 was called by the table and not checked on the DNA. TRBV21-1 is shown as a pseudogene. The CDR3 contains 14 residues. CDR3 DNA: TGTGCCAGCAGCAACATACAGGGGGACCAGCCCCAGCATTTT. This encodes CASSNIQGDQPQHF.

This chain links TRBV2 with TRBJ1-4; 10 nucleotides agree with TRBD1. V shed 5 bases and J 8 bases; nucleotides not matched to a gene: 8. CDR3 length: 15 amino acids. Germline values: CDR1 SNHLY, CDR2 FYNNEI. The CDR3 sequence is CASSPGQGRQEKLFF. The CDR3 DNA is TGTGCCAGCAGTCCGGGACAGGGGCGACAAGAAAAACTGTTTTTT.

The chain couples TRBV27 to TRBJ1-2; D is possibly TRBD1 (6 bases). The germline V gene encodes CDR1 MNHEY and CDR2 SMNVEV (reference sequence). This CDR3 region has 13 residues. V lost 8 bases to trimming and J lost 3 bases, with 13 bases between them. As DNA, the CDR3 is TGTGCCAGCGGCGGTGGGGGCGACTATGGCTACACCTTC. Protein sequence: CASGGGGDYGYTF.

This chain uses TRBV27 with TRBJ1-2; unclear D gene. Germline V gene data show CDR1 as MNHEY and CDR2 as SMNVEV (reference sequence). Between the trimmed V and J ends, which lost 0 bases and 4 bases, there was a span of 6 bases. The length of the CDR3 is 13 residues. CDR3 loop: CASSLSPSYGYTF. The CDR3, as DNA: TGTGCCAGCAGTTTATCGCCCTCCTATGGCTACACCTTC.

The CDR3 region is CASSPSWREGYTF. The CDR3 region has the DNA TGTGCCAGCAGCCCCTCGTGGAGGGAGGGCTACACCTTC. This sequence joins TRBV7-9 and TRBJ1-2; D gene ambiguous. V gave up 5 bases and J gave up 8 bases, with 15 bases separating them. The CDR3 has 13 amino acids. Per germline, CDR1 SEHNR and CDR2 FQNEAQ (reference sequence).

In its sample, this clone was seen a few times. The chain links TRBV7-3 to TRBJ2-2; D might be TRBD2 (6 bases). Deletions cut 2 bases from V and 2 bases from J, with 12 bases between. The CDR3 is 16 amino acids. The germline gives CDR1 SGHTA, CDR2 FQGTGA. The CDR3 here is CASSLLGGANTGELFF. The CDR3 nucleotides read TGTGCCAGCAGCTTACTCGGAGGGGCCAACACCGGGGAGCTGTTTTTT.

This clone was seen only a few times. The V gene is TRBV11-1, the J gene TRBJ2-7; a possible D gene is TRBD1 (6 bases). V dropped 3 bases and J dropped 2 bases, with 11 bases sitting between them. This CDR3 is built from 14 residues. Looked up from germline, CDR1 is SGHAT and CDR2 is FQDESV (reference sequence). The CDR3 DNA is TGTGCCAGCAGCTTCACAGGGATCACCTACGAGCAGTACTTC. Its translation: CASSFTGITYEQYF.